Below, 25 T cell receptor beta chains from the same sample are listed, as sequenced in a study of cytomegalovirus exposure and HLA in healthy donors. The PCR made use of 60 Vbeta and 13 Jbeta primers. Data came from immunoSEQ multiplex PCR; TCRdb stores just in-frame clones and leaves some out. The data hold about 130,000 clones, with about 79% observed a single time. Material: PBMCs. These receptors were taken from a woman in her 50s in good health and CMV-seronegative.

This clone was counted only a few times. V gene TRBV7-2 combines with J gene TRBJ2-7; TRBD2 matches 8 bases. V lost 2 bases and J lost 2; bases outside the gene matches: 11. The CDR3 is 17 residues long. CDR1 is SGHTA, CDR2 FQGNSA, per germline. CDR3 DNA sequence: TGTGCCAGCAGCTTATACCCTCAAGCGGGAGTTCCCTACGAGCAGTACTTC. Translation gives CASSLYPQAGVPYEQYF.

This chain uses TRBV7-3 with TRBJ2-2; TRBD2 matches 7 bases. Germline values: CDR1 SGHTA, CDR2 FQGTGA. The CDR3 is 16 amino acids. The ends lost 4 bases at V and 0 bases at J; junction bases unmatched: 5. CDR3 in DNA: TGTGCCAGCAGCTCAGCAACTAGCGCGAACACCGGGGAGCTGTTTTTT. This sequence encodes CASSSATSANTGELFF.

The chain joins TRBV7-8 to TRBJ2-7, with 15 nucleotides matching TRBD2. This CDR3 region has 17 residues. V gave up 5 bases and J gave up 3 bases; unmatched junction bases: 8. Per the germline V gene, CDR1 is SGHVS and CDR2 is FQNEAQ. In DNA form, the CDR3 reads TGTGCCAGCAGCCCCGGACTAGCGGGAGGGTCCCTCTACGAGCAGTACTTC. Protein: CASSPGLAGGSLYEQYF.

The chain has TRBV18 and TRBJ1-4; D unresolved. Deletions cut 5 bases from V and 8 bases from J, with 15 bases between. This CDR3 region has 14 residues. Germline V CDR1 and CDR2: KGHSH, LQKENI. CDR3 nucleotide sequence: TGTGCCAGCTCATCTACAGCCGTTGGAGAAAAACTGTTTTTT. Its translation is CASSSTAVGEKLFF.

This rearrangement joins TRBV18 to TRBJ1-1; weak D call: TRBD1 (5 bases). The V and J ends lost 3 bases and 11 bases respectively, with 13 bases between them. The CDR3 sequence is 12 residues long. Germline V gives CDR1 KGHSH, CDR2 LQKENI. The CDR3 reads CASSPQDTRAFF. The CDR3 nucleotides are TGTGCCAGCTCACCGCAGGACACGCGGGCTTTCTTT. The full variable domain, with the rest looked up from reference TRBV18 and TRBJ1-1, is NAGVMQNPRHLVRRRGQEARLRCSPMKGHSHVYWYRQLPEEGLKFMVYLQKENIIDESGMPKERFSAEFPKEGPSILRIQQVVRGDSAAYFCASSPQDTRAFFGQGTRLTVV.

This chain uses TRBV9 with TRBJ2-6, with TRBD1 matching 8 bases. The CDR3 consists of 19 residues. The germline V gene encodes CDR1 SGDLS and CDR2 YYNGEE. Trimming removed 3 bases from V and 1 base from J; junction bases left unmatched: 12. The CDR3 sequence: CASSGPGTGILSGANVLTF. In DNA, the CDR3 is TGTGCCAGCAGCGGTCCCGGGACAGGTATCCTATCTGGGGCCAACGTCCTGACTTTC.

The CDR3 bases are TGTGCCAGCAGTACCCTGACAGGGGGCGACTATGGCTACACCTTC. This codes for CASSTLTGGDYGYTF. The V gene is TRBV28, the J gene TRBJ1-2; the match to TRBD1 covers 10 bases. This CDR3 has 15 amino acids. CDR1 is MDHEN and CDR2 is SYDVKM in the germline V gene. After removal of 5 bases from V and 3 bases from J, the junction contained 6 bases not matched to a gene.

V and J are TRBV4-1 and TRBJ2-7; the D is unclear. The ends were cut back, 2 bases at V and 0 bases at J, with 8 bases in the middle. CDR1 MGHRA and CDR2 YSYEKL come from the germline V gene. The CDR3 sequence is 14 residues long. Here the CDR3 DNA reads TGCGCCAGCAGCCAAACGGTTGTCTCCTACGAGCAGTACTTC. Translating gives CASSQTVVSYEQYF.

The chain joins TRBV19 to TRBJ2-1; 10 bases are shared with TRBD2. The CDR3 runs to 15 residues. Germline loops: CDR1 LNHDA, CDR2 SQIVND (reference sequence). V was clipped by 7 bases and J by 8 bases; unmatched bases: 11. The chain's CDR3 is CASTRTSGIIDEQFF. In DNA form, the CDR3 reads TGTGCCAGTACCCGGACTAGCGGCATTATTGATGAGCAGTTCTTC. The whole variable domain, remainder taken from reference TRBV19 and TRBJ2-1, is DGGITQSPKYLFRKEGQNVTLSCEQNLNHDAMYWYRQDPGQGLRLIYYSQIVNDFQKGDIAEGYSVSREKKESFPLTVTSAQKNPTAFYLCASTRTSGIIDEQFFGPGTRLTVL.

V and J are TRBV27 and TRBJ2-7; 10 positions agree with TRBD1. V was pared by 5 bases and J by 3 bases, with 4 bases of the junction left unmatched. CDR3 length: 14 residues. Germline V gene lookup returns CDR1 MNHEY and CDR2 SMNVEV (reference sequence). CDR3 DNA: TGTGCCAGCAGTGCCGGGACAGGGGACTACGAGCAGTACTTC. This codes for CASSAGTGDYEQYF.

This rearrangement joins TRBV11-3 to TRBJ2-3, with no clear D. This CDR3 contains 13 residues. From germline, CDR1 is SGHNT and CDR2 YENEEA. Deletions cut 7 bases from V and 5 bases from J, with 13 bases between. The CDR3 loop is CASKSSERDTQYF. Here the CDR3 DNA reads TGTGCCAGCAAGTCCAGCGAGCGAGATACGCAGTATTTT.

The V gene is TRBV6-5, the J gene TRBJ1-2; 7 nucleotides match TRBD1. There are 13 residues in the CDR3. Germline trimming cut 5 bases from V and 3 bases from J; bases unmatched to any gene: 3. The germline gives CDR1 MNHEY, CDR2 SVGAGI. For the CDR3, the DNA is TGTGCCAGCAGTGCAGGGGGAGACTATGGCTACACCTTC. This sequence encodes CASSAGGDYGYTF.

The V and J genes are TRBV7-3 and TRBJ2-1; D unclear. Trimming took off 2 bases at V and 4 bases at J, with 9 bases between the two ends. Germline assignment: CDR1 SGHTA and CDR2 FQGTGA. This CDR3 is built from 14 residues. The CDR3 DNA reads TGTGCCAGCAGCTTAGCCTCGGTTTACAATGAGCAGTTCTTC. Its translation: CASSLASVYNEQFF.

J is TRBJ2-7 and V is TRBV19; no reliable D call. V was clipped by 2 bases and J by 3 bases, with 5 bases between them. The germline V gene has CDR1 LNHDA and CDR2 SQIVND (reference sequence). This CDR3 has 12 residues. CDR3 protein: CASSINNYEQYF. The DNA for the CDR3 is TGTGCCAGTAGTATAAACAACTACGAGCAGTACTTC.

This clone showed up just once. The genes are TRBV28 and TRBJ2-7; D gene uncertain. Germline loops: CDR1 MDHEN, CDR2 SYDVKM. The ends were cut back, 2 bases at V and 4 bases at J, with 9 bases in the middle. The CDR3 covers 13 residues. In nucleotides, the CDR3 is TGTGCCAGCAGTTTAGAGATATCATACGAGCAGTACTTC. Its translation is CASSLEISYEQYF.

The chain links TRBV27 to TRBJ1-5; TRBD1 matches at 8 bases. This CDR3 is built from 16 residues. CDR1 and CDR2 from the germline V gene are MNHEY and SMNVEV (reference sequence). V was clipped by 6 bases and J by 0 bases; unmatched bases: 7. The CDR3 reads CASRRQGPYSNQPQHF. The CDR3 nucleotides are TGTGCCAGCAGGCGACAGGGGCCCTATAGCAATCAGCCCCAGCATTTT.

J is TRBJ1-2 and V is TRBV11-2; D not certain. The CDR3 has 14 residues. The germline V gene has CDR1 SGHAT and CDR2 FQNNGV. With 1 base removed from V and 4 bases from J, the gap between germline ends came to 10 bases. The CDR3, as DNA: TGTGCCAGCAGCTTAGGCTCAACGGTCTATGGCTACACCTTC. It codes for CASSLGSTVYGYTF.

The CDR3 DNA sequence: TGTGCCAGCAGCTTGGCCGGACAGGGCAGGGGAGCTTTCTTT. Its translation is CASSLAGQGRGAFF. V gene TRBV11-2 combines with J gene TRBJ1-1, with TRBD1 matching over 8 bases. Germline values: CDR1 SGHAT, CDR2 FQNNGV. V lost 3 bases, J lost 10 bases, and 10 bases stayed unmatched. The CDR3 consists of 14 residues.

This clone has a single count. The gene calls are TRBV20-1 and TRBJ2-1; possible D gene TRBD2, 5 bases. The V gene's germline CDR1 is DFQATT and CDR2 SNEGSKA (reference sequence). With 5 bases removed from V and 10 bases from J, the gap between germline ends came to 12 bases. This CDR3 contains 11 residues. Here the CDR3 reads CSARLSAEQFF. The DNA of the CDR3 is TGCAGTGCTCGACTTAGCGCCGAGCAGTTCTTC.

The chain couples TRBV4-3 to TRBJ2-7; 7 bases map to TRBD2. Germline lookup yields CDR1 LGHNA and CDR2 YSLEER. CDR3 length: 13 amino acids. Trimming took 4 bases from V and 2 from J; bases not matched to a gene: 2. The chain's CDR3 is CASSPSGAYEQYF. Written as DNA, the CDR3 is TGCGCCAGCAGCCCAAGCGGGGCCTACGAGCAGTACTTC.

The chain employs TRBV4-3 and TRBJ2-1; a possible D gene is TRBD2 (6 bases). Germline V gene lookup returns CDR1 LGHNA and CDR2 YSLEER. The CDR3 loop spans 17 amino acids. Between the trimmed V and J ends, which lost 0 bases and 5 bases, there was a span of 17 bases. CDR3 sequence (DNA): TGCGCCAGCAGCCAAGAGGTTAGCGGTACCATCCACAATGAGCAGTTCTTC. Its protein is CASSQEVSGTIHNEQFF.

J is TRBJ1-2 and V is TRBV19, with 7 nucleotides matching TRBD1. Unmatched junction bases numbered 15, after V lost 4 bases and J lost 13 bases. Germline CDR1 is LNHDA and CDR2 is SQIVND (reference sequence). The CDR3 is made up of 14 amino acids. For the CDR3, the DNA is TGTGCCAGTAGTAGCCGGGACAGCCCATACAGAGGCACCTTC. The encoded protein is CASSSRDSPYRGTF.

The chain employs TRBV14 and TRBJ2-1, with 8 nucleotides matching TRBD2. CDR3 length: 13 residues. The V gene's germline CDR1 is SGHDN and CDR2 FVKESK. Trimming at V came to 4 bases and at J to 9 bases, leaving 5 bases not matched to a gene. CDR3 protein: CASSPPGGTEQFF. CDR3 DNA sequence: TGTGCCAGCAGCCCCCCGGGGGGGACTGAGCAGTTCTTC.

In this sample, this clone turned up once. CDR3 DNA sequence: TGTGCCAGCAGCTTAAGGGATAGGGGGACGGGCTACAATGAGCAGTTCTTC. This sequence encodes CASSLRDRGTGYNEQFF. V usage is TRBV7-8 and J usage is TRBJ2-1; D is possibly TRBD1 (6 bases). V lost 2 bases to trimming and J lost 3 bases, with 17 bases between them. The CDR3 covers 17 residues. CDR1 and CDR2 (germline): SGHVS, FQNEAQ.

This chain uses TRBV5-4 with TRBJ2-1; 8 bases align to TRBD2. Germline CDR1 SGHNT, CDR2 YYREEE (reference sequence). J gave up 6 bases and V 4 bases, and 12 bases lay outside the gene matches. CDR3 length equals 16 residues. The CDR3 loop is CASSAPPGTRFNEQFF. In DNA, the CDR3 is TGTGCCAGCAGCGCGCCTCCCGGGACTAGGTTCAATGAGCAGTTCTTC.